This paragraph covers one TCR beta chain sequence. Its antigen remains undetermined. Per-base qualities were not stored, and no clone one base away is much larger. This sample is drawn from a study of CD8+ T cells in alopecia areata (dated by TCRdb to the late 2010s). Context from the whole study: The treated patients, all with moderate-to-severe alopecia areata, were enrolled in an open-label pilot trial of oral tofacitinib given at 5 to 10 mg twice daily. Patients stayed on tofacitinib for 6 to 18 months and then had 6 months of follow-up off drug so that delayed response and recurrence could be assessed. For the treated patients, the SALT score, which quantifies what percentage of scalp surface area is affected, served as the measure of disease severity. High-throughput TCRbeta sequencing was used to examine T cell clonal expansion in alopecia areata in both the C3H/HeJ mouse model and human patients. On the human side, TCRbeta sequencing was run on scalp tissue and on sorted CD4+ and CD8+ peripheral blood T cells from healthy controls and from alopecia areata patients with either patchy or totalis/universalis disease. Biopsies were taken from tofacitinib-treated patients at baseline and again at 4 and 24 weeks into treatment, and several of those patients also had a later scalp biopsy. Scalp clonality was compared across normal scalp (n=4), patchy alopecia areata scalp (n=8), and alopecia totalis/universalis scalp (n=8). The RNA source kit depended on sample type: the PAXgene miRNA kit for fixed scalp, the miRNeasy kit for PBMCs, and the RNeasy kit for mouse skin. TCRbeta CDR3 regions were amplified by immunoSEQ multiplex PCR with 35 Vbeta forward and 13 Jbeta reverse primers.

What the treatment or condition label conveys for this sample: oral pan-JAK inhibitor, 5-10 mg twice daily. Peripheral blood and lesional scalp punch biopsies were obtained from patients with alopecia areata. PBMCs were isolated by density centrifugation and stained for CD3, CD4 and CD8, and CD4+ and CD8+ T cells were sorted on a FACSAria. Results the study describes overall, beyond this receptor: TCR sequences shared between patients were less clear than in mice, possibly partly because of HLA diversity in the patient population. With tofacitinib, both scalp clonality and the number of expanded CD8+ clones among the top 100 scalp clones went down significantly. Compared with normal scalp, lesional scalp, particularly in alopecia totalis/universalis, had higher clonality and more expanded CD8+ clones, which suggests antigenic drive. Unlike mouse skin, which is dominated by gammadelta T cells, normal human skin has resident alphabeta T cells that are also sequenced, and this complicates analysis of the scalp TCR repertoire. Because the treated cohort was small and had only one nonresponder, larger studies are needed to examine links between baseline CD8+ expansion and response. Many expanded lesional clones were found to persist in scalp and blood during tofacitinib treatment, and relapse after treatment cessation may be partly explained by this persistence.

Libraries were constructed by the immunoSEQ multiplex PCR assay. RNA was extracted from all samples and reverse transcribed into cDNA, which served as template for TCR sequencing. SuperScript III was used for first-strand cDNA synthesis, primed with a 2:1 mix of oligo-dT and random hexamers. A synthetic immune receptor repertoire was used to assess amplification bias, and residual bias was removed computationally. On the authors' methods: Raw reads were preprocessed to remove errors, and CDR3 was defined by IMGT conventions from the conserved cysteine to phenylalanine. Clonality was computed as 1 minus the Shannon entropy, with the entropy normalized by log2 of the number of productive unique TCRs. Whether scalp clones were CD4 or CD8 was inferred by matching scalp TCRbeta sequences against CD4 and CD8 repertoires sorted from blood. TCRdb took this table from immuneACCESS and kept in-frame rearrangements with V and J called. Such tables lack part of the clones; where checked against another copy, unresolved V genes explain under half of the gap, and the rest is unexplained. That table furnishes V, J and clone size, whereas the DNA furnished D and trimming. This sample has 87,000 or so clones in its table, and around 71% of those were observed once. The ten largest make up approximately 15% of the sample.

The receptor was isolated from a human donor with alopecia areata. Specimen: CD8+ T cells sorted from blood, collected at week 44, from a patient treated with tofacitinib.

CDR3 protein: CASSPQDTEAFF. Here is the DNA: TGTGCCAGCAGCCCACAGGACACTGAAGCTTTCTTT. In this chain, TRBV5-6 is recombined with TRBJ1-1; the best D guess is TRBD1, with 5 bases matching. CDR1 is given as SGHDT and CDR2 as YYEEEE, both from the germline V gene. Its CDR3 holds 12 amino acids, cysteine through phenylalanine. Only the CDR3 DNA is retained, 36 bases long and in frame from the first base. The trim is 4 bases for V and 3 bases for J, with a gap of 7 bases between the germline ends.